This T cell receptor beta chain was recovered during a study of early T cells in non-severe SARS-CoV-2 infection. Study in general: Chains were not paired, and sequencing was done on bulk RNA from unsorted whole blood. General study results and limits: Using VDJdb, the matching emphasized anti-spike CD8 responses while missing private and CD4 specificities.

The germline gives CDR1 SQVTM, CDR2 ANQGSEA. The V and J ends lost 1 base and 3 bases respectively, with 17 bases between them. The length of the CDR3 is 16 residues. Unique molecular identifiers were affixed to single, distinct cDNA molecules. In TCRdb, the 5' RACE reads were re-called with MiXCR into one record per CDR3 protein. The sample lists about 55,000 distinct CDR3 sequences; around 6.6% were seen once. This clonotype showed up many times. Its target is unknown. This sample comprised whole blood, obtained at baseline. J is TRBJ2-3 and V is TRBV29-1, with D possibly called TRBD1 or TRBD2 (5 bases each). The sequence was obtained from an adult who was a healthcare worker with PCR-confirmed SARS-CoV-2 infection or an uninfected control (not recorded which). CDR3 region: CSVEVYSGPGTDTQYF. CDR3 sequence (DNA): TGCAGCGTTGAAGTCTATTCGGGACCGGGTACAGATACGCAGTATTTT.